Each of the 32 T cell receptor beta chains below was sequenced from the same sample in a study of regulatory T cells in long-lasting Graves disease. The time point is: newly diagnosed GD, antithyroid drugs for less than 3 months. The TCR library was made from RNA extracted from PBMCs. In building TCR beta libraries, iRepertoire HTBI primers were used together with Arm-PCR of CDR3 regions. TCRdb recomputed calls from the multiplex PCR reads with MiXCR, one row per CDR3 protein. In the table there are some 250,000 distinct CDR3 sequences, approximately 20% of which are singletons. These data were likewise used in another study, on T cells in Graves' hyperthyroidism and ophthalmopathy.

The sequencing used peripheral blood mononuclear cells (PBMCs), collected at new diagnosis, from a patient treated with antithyroid drugs. The receptors here all came from a woman between 25 and 40 years old with Graves disease.

This clonotype was counted ten times or more. The rearrangement joins TRBV7-6 to TRBJ2-7, with a tentative D call TRBD2 (5 bases). The CDR3 is made up of 16 amino acids. CDR1 and CDR2 from the germline V gene are SGHVS and FNYEAQ. V gave up 1 base and J gave up 5 bases, with 18 bases separating them. The CDR3 spells CASSLGVAGNLNEQYF. The CDR3 DNA follows: TGTGCCAGCAGCTTAGGGGTCGCCGGGAACTTGAACGAGCAGTACTTC.

This clonotype was detected ten times or more. The gene calls are TRBV12-3 or TRBV12-4 and TRBJ1-2; tentatively, D is TRBD1 (5 bases). The CDR3 loop spans 15 amino acids. V was pared by 5 bases and J by 0 bases, with 13 bases between. This CDR3 reads CASSTLKTANYGYTF. DNA of the CDR3: TGTGCCAGCAGTACCCTGAAGACAGCTAACTATGGCTACACCTTC.

V is TRBV12-3 or TRBV12-4 and J is TRBJ1-1; 9 nucleotides agree with TRBD1. This CDR3 is built from 14 residues. Losses at the gene ends were 5 bases for V and 4 bases for J; bases not matched to a gene: 5. The CDR3 reads CASSAQGATTEAFF. DNA for the CDR3: TGTGCCAGCAGTGCACAGGGGGCCACCACTGAAGCTTTCTTT.

A remark on this clonotype: A much bigger clone sits one base away, suggesting this may be a read error. The rearrangement uses TRBV6-1 and TRBJ1-5; D is uncertain. CDR1 and CDR2 (germline): MNHNS, SASEGT. The CDR3 runs to 14 residues. This CDR3 reads CGSSEKALNQPQHF. As DNA, the CDR3 is TGTGGCAGCAGTGAGAAGGCTCTCAATCAGCCCCAGCATTTT.

This clonotype was seen repeatedly, ten times or more. The genes are TRBV24-1 and TRBJ1-5, with a tentative D call TRBD1 (5 bases). CDR1 is KGHDR, CDR2 SFDVKD, per germline. V was pared by 11 bases and J by 0 bases, with 19 bases between. This CDR3 is 16 amino acids long. CDR3 DNA: TGTGCCAAGGTTGCCCGGGGGAATACTAGCAATCAGCCCCAGCATTTT. Translating gives CAKVARGNTSNQPQHF.

Many counts were recorded for this clonotype. This chain links TRBV15 with TRBJ2-1, with D possibly TRBD1 on 5 matching bases. The end of the DNA is better explained by TRBJ2-5, so the J call may be wrong. The CDR3 covers 14 residues. Germline V lookup: CDR1 LNHNV, CDR2 YYDKDF (reference sequence). CDR3 DNA: TGTGCCACCAGCAGAGGGACAAACGGGGAGACCCAGTACTTC. It encodes CATSRGTNGETQYF.

This clonotype was recorded at least ten times. This chain links TRBV5-1 with TRBJ1-6, with D tentatively TRBD1 (5 bases). Germline CDR1 and CDR2: SGHRS and YFSETQ. This CDR3 has 15 residues. Trimming removed 2 bases at V and 9 bases at J, with 15 bases between. CDR3 bases: TGCGCCAGCAGCTTCGAACGAGGGGAAGGTTCACCCCTCCACTTT. The encoded protein is CASSFERGEGSPLHF.

This clonotype was observed at least ten times. This chain connects TRBV28 to TRBJ1-2; D might be TRBD1 (5 bases). The germline CDR1 and CDR2 sequences are MDHEN and SYDVKM. The length of the CDR3 is 15 residues. Trimming took off 4 bases at V and 8 bases at J, with 20 bases between the two ends. The CDR3 reads CASSSSGAGFGGYTF. CDR3 in DNA: TGTGCCAGCAGTTCGTCCGGGGCAGGCTTTGGGGGCTACACCTTC.

This clonotype was recorded many times. The chain employs TRBV5-1 and TRBJ2-2; D not resolved. CDR1 SGHRS and CDR2 YFSETQ come from the germline V gene. V lost 0 bases and J lost 2, with 5 bases in between. This CDR3 is built from 14 residues. Here the CDR3 reads CASSLGFNTGELFF. The CDR3 DNA is TGCGCCAGCAGCTTGGGTTTTAACACCGGGGAGCTGTTTTTT.

This clonotype showed up just a few times. The CDR3 spells CASSLNSWVSYGYTF. CDR3 nucleotide sequence: TGTGCCAGCAGCTTGAATAGTTGGGTGTCCTATGGCTACACCTTC. The rearrangement joins TRBV5-6 to TRBJ1-2; no firm D call. This CDR3 has 15 residues. CDR1 SGHDT and CDR2 YYEEEE come from the germline V gene. V lost 1 base to trimming and J lost 4 bases, with 14 bases between them.

This clonotype was seen many times. V and J are TRBV5-8 and TRBJ2-1, with 14 bases identical to TRBD2. Per the germline V gene, CDR1 is SGHTS and CDR2 is YDEGEE. J gave up 6 bases and V 3 bases, and 5 bases lay outside the gene matches. The CDR3 is 16 amino acids. The CDR3 reads CASSSGTSGGPNEQFF. The DNA of the CDR3 is TGTGCCAGCAGCTCCGGGACTAGCGGGGGCCCCAATGAGCAGTTCTTC.

This clonotype was detected ten times or more. Mismatch with germline at one junction end may stem from a read error. The rearrangement joins TRBV7-2 to TRBJ2-1, with D tentatively TRBD1 (6 bases). The CDR3 consists of 14 residues. Germline CDR1 SGHTA, CDR2 FQGNSA. CDR3 coding DNA: TGTGCCAGCAGCATAGCACCACAGGGTGATGAGCAGTTCTTC. It encodes CASSIAPQGDEQFF. Looking up the rest from reference TRBV7-2 and TRBJ2-1 gives the full variable domain: GAGVSQSPSNKVTEKGKDVELRCDPISGHTALYWYRQSLGQGLEFLIYFQGNSAPDKSGLPSDRFSAERTGGSVSTLTIQRTQQEDSAVYLCASSIAPQGDEQFFGPGTRLTVL.

This clonotype was counted many times. DNA of the CDR3: TGTGCCAGCACTCAACTCGGGGGGGCCGTAGAGACCCAGTACTTC. It encodes CASTQLGGAVETQYF. The chain is built from TRBV6-2 or TRBV6-3 and TRBJ2-5; TRBD2 matches at 8 bases. After removal of 7 bases from V and 4 bases from J, the junction contained 11 bases not matched to a gene. Germline assignment: CDR1 MNHEY and CDR2 SVGEGT. The CDR3 is 15 residues long.

This clonotype occurred many times. This chain links TRBV7-2 with TRBJ2-7; D may correspond to TRBD1 or TRBD2 (5 bases each). The CDR3 is 16 amino acids. Germline lookup yields CDR1 SGHTA and CDR2 FQGNSA. The V end lost 4 bases, the J end lost 4 bases, and 20 bases lay between the germline ends. The CDR3 nucleotides read TGTGCCAGCAGCTCCCCCGTTGGGGCGGGCGATTACGAGCAGTACTTC. Translation: CASSSPVGAGDYEQYF.

This clonotype was recorded many times. The chain recombines TRBV7-2 with TRBJ1-1, with 7 positions matching TRBD1. The V and J ends lost 5 bases and 4 bases, in that order; junction bases with no gene match: 13. This CDR3 has 16 residues. Germline CDR1 SGHTA, CDR2 FQGNSA. The CDR3 DNA reads as TGTGCCAGCAGCCGTCCAATACGACAGGGAAGCACTGAAGCTTTCTTT. Translation: CASSRPIRQGSTEAFF.

This clonotype was counted at least ten times. The J gene is TRBJ1-1, the V gene TRBV20-1, with TRBD1 as a possible D gene (5 bases). The germline V and J ends were trimmed by 4 bases and 0 bases, with 18 bases remaining between them. This CDR3 contains 16 residues. The germline CDR1 and CDR2 sequences are DFQATT and SNEGSKA (reference sequence). CDR3 coding DNA: TGCAGTGCTAAAGGGACCGCGCGCTTTATGAACACTGAAGCTTTCTTT. The encoded protein is CSAKGTARFMNTEAFF.

This clonotype was found many times. The chain recombines TRBV5-1 with TRBJ2-7; 7 bases match TRBD1. The V gene's germline CDR1 is SGHRS and CDR2 YFSETQ. This CDR3 is 15 amino acids long. V was clipped by 4 bases and J by 3 bases; unmatched bases: 10. The CDR3 sequence is CASSRDSPMNYEQYF. The CDR3 DNA sequence: TGCGCCAGCAGCCGGGACAGCCCCATGAACTACGAGCAGTACTTC.

This clonotype was recorded many times. This chain joins TRBV27 and TRBJ1-5; the D gene is possibly TRBD1 (6 bases). Trimming removed 2 bases from V and 7 bases from J, with 12 bases in between. Germline CDR1 and CDR2: MNHEY and SMNVEV (reference sequence). CDR3 length: 14 amino acids. The CDR3 DNA sequence: TGTGCCAGCAGTTTAGCCCGGGGGCAACAGCCCCAGCATTTT. Translating it yields CASSLARGQQPQHF.

In regard to this clonotype: Lacking the conserved final phenylalanine or tryptophan, this CDR3 likely reflects a read error. The gene calls are TRBV29-1 and TRBJ2-2; D is perhaps TRBD1 or TRBD2 (5 bases each). The V gene's germline CDR1 is SQVTM and CDR2 ANQGSEA. The germline V and J ends were trimmed by 3 bases and 6 bases, with 11 bases remaining between them. This CDR3 has 13 residues. CDR3 amino acids: CSVDPGTAGELFL. The CDR3, as DNA: TGCAGCGTTGATCCCGGGACCGCCGGGGAGCTGTTTCTT.

This clonotype showed up many times. V and J are TRBV29-1 and TRBJ1-1; no clear D. Germline V CDR1 and CDR2: SQVTM, ANQGSEA. The V end was cut by 3 bases, the J end by 3 bases, with 5 bases between. The CDR3 loop spans 11 amino acids. The CDR3 sequence is CSVEQDTEAFF. CDR3 DNA sequence: TGCAGCGTTGAGCAGGACACTGAAGCTTTCTTT.

This clonotype was observed at least ten times. V usage is TRBV11-2 and J usage is TRBJ1-5; possible D gene TRBD1, 6 bases. CDR3 length: 15 amino acids. Between the trimmed V and J ends, which lost 0 bases and 7 bases, there was a span of 13 bases. Germline CDR1 and CDR2: SGHAT and FQNNGV. The CDR3 sequence: CASSLDGGPRQPQHF. In nucleotides, the CDR3 is TGTGCCAGCAGCTTAGATGGGGGGCCCAGGCAGCCCCAGCATTTT.

This clonotype was observed at least ten times. This rearrangement joins TRBV29-1 to TRBJ1-2; 10 nucleotides align to TRBD1. The V segment lost 7 bases and the J segment 5 bases; nucleotides outside the gene matches: 13. The CDR3 length is 15 residues. CDR1 and CDR2 from the germline V gene are SQVTM and ANQGSEA. CDR3 in amino acids: CSAGGGDRGDYGYTF. For the CDR3, the DNA is TGCAGCGCCGGAGGAGGGGACAGGGGTGATTATGGCTACACCTTC.

Details on this clonotype: This likely reflects a read error, since a far larger clone is one base away. The CDR3 ends on some other residue instead of the conserved phenylalanine or tryptophan, so this is likely a read error. The chain recombines TRBV28 with TRBJ1-2, with a tentative D call TRBD1 (5 bases). The germline V gene has CDR1 MDHEN and CDR2 SYDVKM. Between the trimmed V and J ends, which lost 4 bases and 4 bases, there was a span of 7 bases. This CDR3 is built from 12 residues. Here the CDR3 reads CASSYQGYGYTL. CDR3 sequence (DNA): TGTGCCAGCAGTTACCAGGGCTATGGCTACACCCTC.

Ten or more counts support this clonotype. CDR3 loop: CASSSVSNEQFF. CDR3 bases: TGTGCCAGCAGTTCGGTTTCGAATGAGCAGTTCTTC. This chain uses TRBV28 with TRBJ2-1; the D is unclear. The CDR3 runs 12 residues. Germline-derived CDR1 and CDR2 are MDHEN and SYDVKM. Trimming shortened V by 4 bases and J by 7 bases, and 8 bases separated the two germline ends.

The CDR3 protein is CASSIGQGDNEQFF. The DNA of the CDR3 is TGTGCCAGTAGTATAGGCCAGGGGGACAATGAGCAGTTCTTC. V is TRBV19 and J is TRBJ2-1, with 7 bases identical to TRBD1. This CDR3 contains 14 residues. V lost 1 base to trimming and J lost 5 bases; unmatched junction nucleotides: 2. Germline CDR1 is LNHDA and CDR2 is SQIVND (reference sequence).

This clonotype appeared many times. The chain is built from TRBV5-4 and TRBJ1-2; weak D call: TRBD1 (5 bases). The germline CDR1 and CDR2 sequences are SGHNT and YYREEE (reference sequence). Trimming stripped 2 bases from V and 1 base from J, with 9 bases between. The CDR3 has 14 amino acids. The CDR3 loop is CASSFTRVNYGYTF. The CDR3 DNA reads TGTGCCAGCAGCTTCACCAGGGTTAACTATGGCTACACCTTC.

V is TRBV27 and J is TRBJ1-2, with D hard to call. The CDR3 covers 13 residues. V was clipped by 6 bases and J by 2 bases, with 10 bases between them. The germline V gene encodes CDR1 MNHEY and CDR2 SMNVEV (reference sequence). The chain's CDR3 is CASRGLGNYGYTF. The CDR3 DNA sequence: TGTGCCAGCAGGGGTCTGGGGAACTATGGCTACACCTTC.

This clonotype was found many times. This chain uses TRBV11-2 with TRBJ1-4; D remains unclear. CDR1 SGHAT and CDR2 FQNNGV come from the germline V gene. V gave up 4 bases and J gave up 8 bases, with 14 bases separating them. The CDR3 contains 14 residues. DNA of the CDR3: TGTGCCAGCAGCTACCGACCTACCCACGAAAAACTGTTTTTT. Residues: CASSYRPTHEKLFF.

On this clonotype itself: This may stem from a read error, because a much larger clone lies one nucleotide away. The gene calls are TRBV9 and TRBJ2-5; D possibly uses TRBD1 or TRBD2 (6 bases each). Trimming stripped 3 bases from V and 11 bases from J, with 23 bases between. Per the germline V gene, CDR1 is SGDLS and CDR2 is YYNGEE. CDR3 length: 15 amino acids. The CDR3 DNA reads TGTGCCAGCAGCGAGGGGGGCAGGGTTAGCCATGAGCAGTACTTC. The encoded protein is CASSEGGRVSHEQYF.

Turning to this clonotype: A read error is possible here, since a much larger clone lies one base away. The chain employs TRBV10-1 and TRBJ1-6; no clear D gene. The CDR3 extends over 13 amino acids. Germline lookup yields CDR1 WNHNN and CDR2 SYGVQD (reference sequence). This CDR3 is CASSESEYSPPHF. CDR3 nucleotide sequence: TGCGCCAGCAGTGAGTCCGAGTATTCACCCCCCCACTTT.

This clonotype was observed many times. The chain joins TRBV5-5 to TRBJ1-1; D is ambiguous. This CDR3 has 15 residues. Germline CDR1 and CDR2: SGHKS and YYEKEE (reference sequence). V shed 0 bases and J shed 2 bases, with 11 bases lying between them. The CDR3 loop is CASSLAAGYNTEAFF. As DNA, the CDR3 is TGTGCCAGCAGCTTGGCCGCAGGTTATAACACTGAAGCTTTCTTT.

This clonotype was seen repeatedly, ten times or more. This rearrangement joins TRBV5-1 to TRBJ2-7, with D possibly TRBD2 on 6 matching bases. This CDR3 spans 16 amino acids. Trimming took off 0 bases at V and 0 bases at J, with 13 bases between the two ends. The germline CDR1 and CDR2 sequences are SGHRS and YFSETQ. The CDR3 DNA is TGCGCCAGCAGCTTGGCCGGGGGTGCGTTCTCCTACGAGCAGTACTTC. Amino acid sequence: CASSLAGGAFSYEQYF.